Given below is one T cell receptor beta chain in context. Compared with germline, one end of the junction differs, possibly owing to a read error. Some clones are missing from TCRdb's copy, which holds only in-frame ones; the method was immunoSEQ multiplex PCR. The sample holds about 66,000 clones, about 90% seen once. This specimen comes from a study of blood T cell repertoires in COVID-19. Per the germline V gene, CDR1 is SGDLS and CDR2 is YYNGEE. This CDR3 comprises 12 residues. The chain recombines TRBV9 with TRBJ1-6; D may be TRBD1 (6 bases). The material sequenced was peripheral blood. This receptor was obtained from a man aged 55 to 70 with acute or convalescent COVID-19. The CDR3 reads CARSGGGHPLHF. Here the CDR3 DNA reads TGTGCCCGCAGCGGGGGGGGGCATCCGCTCCACTTT.